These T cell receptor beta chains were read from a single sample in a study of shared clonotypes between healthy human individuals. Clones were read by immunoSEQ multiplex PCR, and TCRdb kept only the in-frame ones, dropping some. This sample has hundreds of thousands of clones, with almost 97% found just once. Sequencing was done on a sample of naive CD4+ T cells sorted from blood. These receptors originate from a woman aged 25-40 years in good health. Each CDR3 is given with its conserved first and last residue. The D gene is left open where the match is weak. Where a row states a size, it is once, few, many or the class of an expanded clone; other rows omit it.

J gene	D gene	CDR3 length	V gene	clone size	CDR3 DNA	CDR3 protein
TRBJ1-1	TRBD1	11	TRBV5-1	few	TGCGCCAGCGCGGGACAGTTTGAAGCTTTCTTT	CASAGQFEAFF
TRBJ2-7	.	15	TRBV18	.	TGTGCCAGCTCAAGGGATCAGGGGAAGAGTCACGAGCAGTACTTC	CASSRDQGKSHEQYF
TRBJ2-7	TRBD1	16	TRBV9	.	TGTGCCAGCAGCTTCCCAGCCGGGACAGGACTCGGCGAGCAGTACTTC	CASSFPAGTGLGEQYF
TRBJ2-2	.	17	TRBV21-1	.	TGTGCCAGCAGCAAAAGACCGAAACAGACGAACACCGGGGAGCTGTTTTTT	CASSKRPKQTNTGELFF
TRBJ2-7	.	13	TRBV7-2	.	TGTGCCAGCAGCTTAGCCGGACCCTACGAGCAGTACTTC	CASSLAGPYEQYF
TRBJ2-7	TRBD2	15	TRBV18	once	TGTGCCAGCTCACCTGAGCGGGAGGGGTCCTACGAGCAGTACTTC	CASSPEREGSYEQYF
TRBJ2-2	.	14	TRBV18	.	TGTGCCAGCTCACCACCGAGGGACACCGGGGAGCTGTTTTTT	CASSPPRDTGELFF
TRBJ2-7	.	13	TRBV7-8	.	TGTGCCAGCAGCCTCGGACAGCCCTACGAGCAGTACTTC	CASSLGQPYEQYF
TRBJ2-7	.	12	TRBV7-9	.	TGTGCCAGCAGCCCGATTGGGGGGGAGCAGTACTTC	CASSPIGGEQYF
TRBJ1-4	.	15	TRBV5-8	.	TGTGCCAGCAGCTTGGTTAGCATTCGTAATGAAAAACTGTTTTTT	CASSLVSIRNEKLFF
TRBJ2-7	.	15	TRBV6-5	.	TGTGCCAGCAGACCTTCCGGGACACTCACCTACGAGCAGTACTTC	CASRPSGTLTYEQYF
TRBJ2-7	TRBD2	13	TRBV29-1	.	TGCAGCGGTCGACTAGCGGGGGGCTACGAGCAGTACTTC	CSGRLAGGYEQYF
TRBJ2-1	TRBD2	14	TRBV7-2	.	TGTGCCAGCAGCTCTAGCGGGATCTACAATGAGCAGTTCTTC	CASSSSGIYNEQFF
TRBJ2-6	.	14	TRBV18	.	TGTGCCAGCTCATTAGGGTCTAGGGCCAACGTCCTGACTTTC	CASSLGSRANVLTF
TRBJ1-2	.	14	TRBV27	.	TGTGCCAGCAGTTTTCAGCCCTTCGGGTATGGCTACACCTTC	CASSFQPFGYGYTF
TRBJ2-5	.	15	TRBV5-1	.	TGCGCCAGCAGCTTTCTCCGAGTAGTAGGGGAGACCCAGTACTTC	CASSFLRVVGETQYF
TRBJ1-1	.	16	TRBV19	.	TGTGCCAGTAGTCCCTCCCCTGGCAGGGCGAACACTGAAGCTTTCTTT	CASSPSPGRANTEAFF
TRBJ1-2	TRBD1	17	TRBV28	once	TGTGCCAGCAGCCCCAGGGACAGCAGCTCTTATAACTATGGCTACACCTTC	CASSPRDSSSYNYGYTF
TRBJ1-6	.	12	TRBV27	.	TGTGCCAGCAGTTGGAACCCGGGACCCCTCCACTTT	CASSWNPGPLHF
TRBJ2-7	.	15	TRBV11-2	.	TGTGCCAGCAGCTTAATTACGGCATTGTACTACGAGCAGTACTTC	CASSLITALYYEQYF
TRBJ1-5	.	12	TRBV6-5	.	TGTGCCAGCAGTAATGGGAATCAGCCCCAGCATTTT	CASSNGNQPQHF
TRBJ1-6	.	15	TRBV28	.	TGTGCCAGCAGCCGTTTTCCGGGACAAGGGATACCCCTCCACTTT	CASSRFPGQGIPLHF
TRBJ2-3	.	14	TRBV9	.	TGTGCCAGCAGCGTAGTTGGGGACACAGATACGCAGTATTTT	CASSVVGDTDTQYF
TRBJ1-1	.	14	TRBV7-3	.	TGTGCCAGCAGCTCCCAGGGGATGAACACTGAAGCTTTCTTT	CASSSQGMNTEAFF
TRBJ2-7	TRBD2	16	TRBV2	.	TGTGCCAGCAGTGGGATTACTAGCGGGAGGGGTTACGAGCAGTACTTC	CASSGITSGRGYEQYF
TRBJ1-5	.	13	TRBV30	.	TGTGCCTGGAGTGCCGCAGGGGTCAGCCCCCAGCATTTT	CAWSAAGVSPQHF
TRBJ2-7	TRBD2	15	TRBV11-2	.	TGTGCCAGCAGCTTAGATATAGCGGGAGTATACGAGCAGTACTTC	CASSLDIAGVYEQYF
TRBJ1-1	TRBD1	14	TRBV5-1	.	TGCGCCAGCAGCTTGGGACAGGGGAGCTCTGAAGCTTTCTTT	CASSLGQGSSEAFF
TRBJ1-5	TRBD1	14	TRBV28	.	TGTGCCAGCAGAACCGGGACAGGACATCAGCCCCAGCATTTT	CASRTGTGHQPQHF
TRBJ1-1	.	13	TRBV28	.	TGTGCCAGTACTACAGGATTGAACACTGAAGCTTTCTTT	CASTTGLNTEAFF
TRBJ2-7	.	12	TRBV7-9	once	TGTGCCAGCAGCTTATATAATTACGAGCAGTACTTC	CASSLYNYEQYF
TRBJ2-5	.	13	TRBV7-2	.	TGTGCCAGCAGCCCACGGACTCGCGAGACCCAGTACTTC	CASSPRTRETQYF
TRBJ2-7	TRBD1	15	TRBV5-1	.	TGCGCCAGCAGCGCCGATGGGGACAGCTGGAACGAGCAGTACTTC	CASSADGDSWNEQYF
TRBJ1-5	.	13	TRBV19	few	TGTGCCAGTAGTATGCAGGGTGGGCAGCCCCAGCATTTT	CASSMQGGQPQHF
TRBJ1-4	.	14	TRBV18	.	TGTGCCAGCTCACCGGGAGAAACTAATGAAAAACTGTTTTTT	CASSPGETNEKLFF
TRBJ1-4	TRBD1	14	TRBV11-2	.	TGTGCCAGCAGCTTCGGACAGGGAGTTGAAAAACTGTTTTTT	CASSFGQGVEKLFF
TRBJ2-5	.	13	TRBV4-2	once	TGTGCCAGCAGCGACAGGGAGGAGGAGACCCAGTACTTC	CASSDREEETQYF
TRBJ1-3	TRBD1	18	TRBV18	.	TGTGCCAGCTCACCACGCTTAGGGACAGCTAATATTGGAAACACCATATATTTT	CASSPRLGTANIGNTIYF
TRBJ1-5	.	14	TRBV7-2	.	TGTGCCAGCACCAAAGCGGGCAGCAATCAGCCCCAGCATTTT	CASTKAGSNQPQHF
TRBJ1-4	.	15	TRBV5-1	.	TGCGCCAGCAGCTTGGGGTCAGCAACTAATGAAAAACTGTTTTTT	CASSLGSATNEKLFF
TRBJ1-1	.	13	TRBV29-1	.	TGCAGCGCAGAGACTCTCTCGAACACTGAAGCTTTCTTT	CSAETLSNTEAFF
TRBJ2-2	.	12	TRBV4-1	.	TGCGCCAGCGGAGACTGGGCCGGGGAGCTGTTTTTT	CASGDWAGELFF